This paragraph reports one TCR beta chain. Its antigen is currently unknown. This record belongs to a study of CD8 T cells in Susac syndrome. Study background: Sequencing included Susac syndrome patients, roughly 6 of them with active disease and roughly eight in remission.

CD8+ and CD4+ T cells from blood underwent TCR beta sequencing, which was carried out in a high-throughput format. Study results and limitations: The study identified roughly seventeen and five Susac-specific public clones in total CD8+ and CD8+ TEMRA repertoires.

CDR1 is MNHEY and CDR2 is SVGAGI in the germline V gene. The V and J ends lost 4 bases and 3 bases, in that order; junction bases with no gene match: 8. CDR3 length: 15 amino acids. It was with random hexamers that roughly 0.45 to 1 ug RNA was reverse transcribed. An immunoSEQ multiplex PCR generated amplified TCR beta CDR3 products spanning 54 Vbeta and 13 Jbeta. TCRdb re-analysed the immunoSEQ multiplex PCR reads in MiXCR, keeping a single row per CDR3 protein. The sample includes 120,000 or so distinct CDR3 sequences, around 96% of them seen just once. The TCR comes from a human donor with Susac syndrome. The chain carries TRBV6-5 and TRBJ1-1, with 7 bases identical to TRBD1. Sequencing was performed on CD8+ T cells from PBMCs. CDR3 region: CASSSDREWDTEAFF. Written as DNA, the CDR3 is TGTGCCAGCAGTTCCGACAGGGAATGGGACACTGAAGCTTTCTTT.